This T cell receptor beta chain was captured by sequencing in a study of T cell repertoires in cytomegalovirus infection. Overall study context: Matching HLA type, along with CMV infection, was indicated by public TCR beta signatures. Findings of the study overall: HLA-C-restricted CMV clonotypes gave the most frequent clonotype in two of eight donors. Adding up the frequency of public TCR beta families identified people who carried CMV plus the relevant HLA.

V was clipped by 7 bases and J by 2 bases, with 15 bases between them. Germline values: CDR1 SGHTA, CDR2 FQGNSA. The CDR3 runs to 14 residues. There are many counts of this clonotype. No antigen is known for it. TCRdb reprocessed the reads with MiXCR, giving one entry per CDR3 protein. The sample lists fewer than 250,000 distinct CDR3 sequences; around an eighth were seen once. Sequenced: PBMCs. The gene calls are TRBV7-2 and TRBJ2-7; D uncertain. This receptor was identified in a human donor in good health (CMV status not recorded). Some clones in this sample may be carry-over from other donors' samples. In DNA form, the CDR3 reads TGTGCCAGCAAGCCGAACATGGGCACCTACGAGCAGTACTTC. Protein sequence: CASKPNMGTYEQYF. Full variable domain (rest looked up from reference TRBV7-2 and TRBJ2-7): GAGVSQSPSNKVTEKGKDVELRCDPISGHTALYWYRQSLGQGLEFLIYFQGNSAPDKSGLPSDRFSAERTGGSVSTLTIQRTQQEDSAVYLCASKPNMGTYEQYFGPGTRLTVT.